One sample yielded the 4 T cell receptor beta chains listed below, sequenced in a study of blood T cells in healthy people across ages. Primers used in a second PCR of about 7 to 12 cycles were a sample-barcoded 5' primer and a J-beta primer mix. One entry per CDR3 protein, called by TCRdb with MiXCR from the 5' RACE reads. This sample has around 1,000,000 distinct CDR3 sequences, with more than 30% found just once. Specimen: blood. The receptors originated from a man aged 18 to 30 in good health.

There are a few counts of this clonotype. The rearrangement joins TRBV6-2 or TRBV6-3 to TRBJ2-5; TRBD2 is a possible D gene (5 bases). Trimming removed 4 bases from V and 1 base from J, with 16 bases in between. This CDR3 has 16 residues. Germline CDR1 MNHEY, CDR2 SVGEGT. CDR3 region: CASSSTRWGVQETQYF. Written as DNA, the CDR3 is TGTGCCAGCAGTTCCACTCGGTGGGGAGTCCAAGAGACCCAGTACTTC.

The V and J genes are TRBV4-3 and TRBJ2-6; no definite D call. This CDR3 contains 17 residues. The germline gives CDR1 LGHNA, CDR2 YSLEER. V shed 3 bases and J shed 0 bases, with 12 bases lying between them. CDR3 amino acids: CASSQNSFSSGANVLTF. CDR3 in DNA: TGCGCCAGCAGCCAGAACAGTTTCTCCTCTGGGGCCAACGTCCTGACTTTC.

This clonotype was counted many times. This chain connects TRBV10-3 to TRBJ1-2, with no clear D. CDR3 size: 11 residues. Germline values: CDR1 ENHRY, CDR2 SYGVKD. V lost 2 bases and J 5 bases, leaving 3 bases between the germline ends. CDR3 loop: CAISEQYGYTF. The DNA for the CDR3 is TGTGCCATCAGTGAGCAATATGGCTACACCTTC.

This clonotype was counted between two and nine times. The V call is TRBV7-2, the J call TRBJ1-5, with D hard to call. V lost 1 base to trimming and J lost 0 bases, with 13 bases between them. The CDR3 has 17 residues. CDR1 and CDR2 (germline): SGHTA, FQGNSA. The CDR3 nucleotides are TGTGCCAGCAGCTTAGACCGGCGAGGGAATAGCAATCAGCCCCAGCATTTT. This sequence encodes CASSLDRRGNSNQPQHF.